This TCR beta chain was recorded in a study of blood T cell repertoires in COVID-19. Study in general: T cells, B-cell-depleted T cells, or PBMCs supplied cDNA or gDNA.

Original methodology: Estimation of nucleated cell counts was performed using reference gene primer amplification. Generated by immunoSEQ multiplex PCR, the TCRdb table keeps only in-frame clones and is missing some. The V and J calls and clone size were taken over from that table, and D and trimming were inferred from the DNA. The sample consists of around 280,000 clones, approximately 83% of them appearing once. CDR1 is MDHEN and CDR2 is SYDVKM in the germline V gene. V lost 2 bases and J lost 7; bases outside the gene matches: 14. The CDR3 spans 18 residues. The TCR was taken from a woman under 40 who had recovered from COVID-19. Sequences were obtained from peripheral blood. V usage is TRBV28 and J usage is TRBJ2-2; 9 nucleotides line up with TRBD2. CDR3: CASSLGYGTSYVGGELFF. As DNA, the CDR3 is TGTGCCAGCAGTTTAGGATACGGGACTAGCTACGTTGGCGGGGAGCTGTTTTTT.